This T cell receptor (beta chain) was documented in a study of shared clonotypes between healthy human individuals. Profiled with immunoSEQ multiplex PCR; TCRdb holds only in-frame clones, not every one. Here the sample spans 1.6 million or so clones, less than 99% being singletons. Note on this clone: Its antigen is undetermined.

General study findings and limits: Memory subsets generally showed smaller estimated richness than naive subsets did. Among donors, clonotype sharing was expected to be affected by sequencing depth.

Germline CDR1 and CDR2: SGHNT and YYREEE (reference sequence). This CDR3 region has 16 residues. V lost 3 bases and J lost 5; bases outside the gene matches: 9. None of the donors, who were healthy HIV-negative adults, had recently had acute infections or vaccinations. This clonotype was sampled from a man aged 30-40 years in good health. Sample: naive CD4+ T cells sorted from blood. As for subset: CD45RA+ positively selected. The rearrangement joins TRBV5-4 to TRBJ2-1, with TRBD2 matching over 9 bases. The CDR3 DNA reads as TGTGCCAGCAGCTCCTTTGGGGGACTAGCCAACAATGAGCAGTTCTTC. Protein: CASSSFGGLANNEQFF.